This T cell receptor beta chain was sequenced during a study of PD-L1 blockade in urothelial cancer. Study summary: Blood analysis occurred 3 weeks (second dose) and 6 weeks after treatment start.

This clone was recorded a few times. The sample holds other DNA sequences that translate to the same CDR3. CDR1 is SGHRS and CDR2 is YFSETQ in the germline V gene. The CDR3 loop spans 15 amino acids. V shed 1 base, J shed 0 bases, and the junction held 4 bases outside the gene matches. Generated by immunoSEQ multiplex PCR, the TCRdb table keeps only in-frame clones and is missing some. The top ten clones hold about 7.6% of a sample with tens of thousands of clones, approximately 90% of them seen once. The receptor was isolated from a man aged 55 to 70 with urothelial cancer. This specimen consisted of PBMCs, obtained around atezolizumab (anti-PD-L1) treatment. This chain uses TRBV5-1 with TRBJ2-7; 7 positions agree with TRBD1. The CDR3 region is CASSLLGGGSYEQYF. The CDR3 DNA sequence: TGCGCCAGCAGCTTGTTAGGGGGCGGCTCCTACGAGCAGTACTTC.